This T cell receptor (beta chain) originates from a study of PD-1 blockade in classical Hodgkin lymphoma. On the study more broadly: Patients were infused with nivolumab 3 mg/kg every 2 weeks.

Assay used: immunoSEQ multiplex PCR; TCRdb lists only in-frame clones, some missing. The sample lists under 80,000 clones, around 90% occurring once. Time point denoted: cycle 4 day 1 (C4D1), after 5 to 7 weeks of nivolumab. Every patient relapsed after autologous stem cell transplantation, and brentuximab vedotin exposure varied. In regard to this clone: Antigen unknown.

The study's findings and limits: No one has yet defined what causes the repertoire differences, which may be disease activity or prior therapy. It was CD4+ TCR diversity, not CD8+, that rose significantly by C4D1.

The germline V and J ends were trimmed by 0 bases and 0 bases, with 4 bases remaining between them. Germline V gene lookup returns CDR1 SGHRS and CDR2 YFSETQ. The CDR3 has 14 amino acids. The receptor was isolated from a human donor with classical Hodgkin lymphoma. The material sequenced was peripheral blood mononuclear cells (PBMCs), taken before the fourth cycle of nivolumab. The chain joins TRBV5-1 to TRBJ1-3; D call uncertain. In DNA, the CDR3 is TGCGCCAGCAGCTTGGCCTCCTCTGGAAACACCATATATTTT. Its translation: CASSLASSGNTIYF. Supplemented by reference TRBV5-1 and TRBJ1-3, the full variable domain reads KAGVTQTPRYLIKTRGQQVTLSCSPISGHRSVSWYQQTPGQGLQFLFEYFSETQRNKGNFPGRFSGRQFSNSRSEMNVSTLELGDSALYLCASSLASSGNTIYFGEGSWLTVV.